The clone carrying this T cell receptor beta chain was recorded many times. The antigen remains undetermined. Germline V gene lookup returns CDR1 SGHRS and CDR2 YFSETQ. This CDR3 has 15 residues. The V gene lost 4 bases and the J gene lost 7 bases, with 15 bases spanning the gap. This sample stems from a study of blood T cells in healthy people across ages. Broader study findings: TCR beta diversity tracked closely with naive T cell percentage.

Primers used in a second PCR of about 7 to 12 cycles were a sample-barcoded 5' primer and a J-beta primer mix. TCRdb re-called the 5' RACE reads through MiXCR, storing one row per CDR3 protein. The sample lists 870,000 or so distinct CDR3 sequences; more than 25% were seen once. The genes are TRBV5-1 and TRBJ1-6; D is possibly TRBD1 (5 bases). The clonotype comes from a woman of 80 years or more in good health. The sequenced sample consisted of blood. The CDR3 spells CASSREGGENSPLHF. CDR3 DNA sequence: TGCGCCAGCAGCCGGGAGGGAGGGGAGAATTCACCCCTCCACTTT.